These 14 T cell receptor beta chains were sequenced from one sample in a study of blood T cell repertoires in COVID-19. Here immunoSEQ multiplex PCR was the method, and the copy in TCRdb shows in-frame clones only, minus some. The top ten hold 2% to 2.5% of the sample, which has more than 95,000 clones, more than 65% seen once. Sequencing input: peripheral blood. All receptors derive from a woman in her seventies with acute or convalescent COVID-19.

The chain joins TRBV19 to TRBJ1-1; perhaps TRBD1 as D (5 bases). There are 13 residues in the CDR3. The V gene lost 4 bases and the J gene lost 7 bases, with 13 bases spanning the gap. CDR1 and CDR2 from the germline V gene are LNHDA and SQIVND (reference sequence). The chain's CDR3 is CASSTGGDREAFF. CDR3 DNA sequence: TGTGCCAGTAGTACGGGGGGGGACCGTGAAGCTTTCTTT.

This clone was observed a few times. The V and J genes are TRBV21-1 and TRBJ1-4. TRBV21-1 is deemed a pseudogene. CDR3 length equals 12 residues. Written as DNA, the CDR3 is TGTCACTGCATAGCAACTAATGAAAAACTGTTTTTT. Translated, it gives CHCIATNEKLFF.

This chain joins TRBV3-1 (or the pseudogene TRBV3-2) and TRBJ2-3; perhaps TRBD1 as D (5 bases). The V end lost 3 bases, the J end lost 6 bases, and 10 bases lay between the germline ends. This CDR3 has 13 residues. CDR1 is LGHDT and CDR2 is YNNKEL in the germline V gene (reference sequence). CDR3 sequence: CASSHQGSDTQYF. The CDR3 coding sequence is TGTGCCAGCAGCCATCAGGGTTCCGATACGCAGTATTTT.

The V call is TRBV7-9, the J call TRBJ2-1; D gene ambiguous. Germline CDR1 is SEHNR and CDR2 is FQNEAQ (reference sequence). The CDR3 extends over 15 amino acids. The V end was cut by 5 bases, the J end by 4 bases, with 15 bases between. CDR3 coding DNA: TGTGCCAGCAGCCGAACGGCAGAGGCTTACAATGAGCAGTTCTTC. It encodes CASSRTAEAYNEQFF.

This rearrangement joins TRBV9 to TRBJ2-7, with D unresolved. Germline CDR1 is SGDLS and CDR2 is YYNGEE. V lost 7 bases, J lost 5 bases, and 13 bases lay in between. CDR3 size: 12 residues. CDR3 sequence: CASVPRPHEQYF. The CDR3 bases are TGTGCCAGCGTCCCTAGACCCCACGAGCAGTACTTC.

The chain recombines TRBV6-2 or TRBV6-3 with TRBJ1-1, with a weak D call TRBD1 (6 bases). Germline V CDR1 and CDR2: MNHEY, SVGEGT. Trimming took off 2 bases at V and 1 base at J, with 14 bases between the two ends. The CDR3 has 16 amino acids. The CDR3 spells CASSYTPGHQNTEAFF. CDR3 nucleotide sequence: TGTGCCAGCAGTTACACCCCGGGACACCAGAACACTGAAGCTTTCTTT.

This clone was detected only a few times. V and J are TRBV6-5 and TRBJ1-1, with D perhaps matching TRBD1 (6 bases). CDR1 MNHEY and CDR2 SVGAGI come from the germline V gene. The V end was cut by 0 bases, the J end by 10 bases, with 18 bases between. This CDR3 contains 15 residues. The CDR3 sequence: CASSYSPGQPRGAFF. The CDR3 DNA reads TGTGCCAGCAGTTACTCGCCAGGACAGCCGAGGGGAGCTTTCTTT.

This clone was found once. The chain links TRBV7-8 to TRBJ1-2; 7 nucleotides match TRBD1. The CDR3 has 16 residues. CDR1 is SGHVS, CDR2 FQNEAQ, per germline. Unmatched junction bases numbered 19, after V lost 5 bases and J lost 10 bases. This CDR3 reads CASSLSGTAVRLAYTF. The CDR3 region has the DNA TGTGCCAGCAGCCTAAGTGGGACAGCCGTTCGATTAGCCTACACCTTC.

The V call is TRBV9, the J call TRBJ2-3, with D maybe TRBD2 (6 bases). V was shortened by 5 bases and J by 2 bases, with 15 bases between the two germline ends. Per the germline V gene, CDR1 is SGDLS and CDR2 is YYNGEE. The CDR3 sequence is 15 residues long. CDR3 coding DNA: TGTGCCAGCAGTCCCCGCGGGGCCTTCACAGATACGCAGTATTTT. As protein: CASSPRGAFTDTQYF.

This clone was seen only a few times. The gene calls are TRBV11-2 and TRBJ2-7; 10 positions match TRBD2. The CDR3 is 16 residues long. Trimming cost V 3 bases and J 0 bases; bases outside gene matches: 5. Germline CDR1 is SGHAT and CDR2 is FQNNGV. CDR3 nucleotide sequence: TGTGCCAGCAGCTTTAGCGGGAGGAATCCCTCCTACGAGCAGTACTTC. Residues: CASSFSGRNPSYEQYF. Looking up the rest from reference TRBV11-2 and TRBJ2-7 gives the full variable domain: EAGVAQSPRYKIIEKRQSVAFWCNPISGHATLYWYQQILGQGPKLLIQFQNNGVVDDSQLPKDRFSAERLKGVDSTLKIQPAKLEDSAVYLCASSFSGRNPSYEQYFGPGTRLTVT.

The V call is TRBV18, the J call TRBJ1-1, with 9 bases fitting TRBD1. Germline V gene data show CDR1 as KGHSH and CDR2 as LQKENI. This CDR3 is 16 amino acids long. Germline trimming cut 4 bases from V and 3 bases from J; bases unmatched to any gene: 9. The CDR3 spells CASSQPQGARHTEAFF. CDR3 sequence (DNA): TGTGCCAGCTCACAACCACAGGGGGCGCGACACACTGAAGCTTTCTTT.

In this sample, this clone turned up a few times. The rearrangement uses TRBV6-5 and TRBJ1-1, with a possible D match to TRBD1 (5 bases). Per germline, CDR1 MNHEY and CDR2 SVGAGI. V gave up 6 bases and J gave up 0 bases, with 11 bases separating them. The CDR3 has 14 residues. The chain's CDR3 is CASRLTDLNTEAFF. DNA of the CDR3: TGTGCCAGCAGACTGACAGATTTGAACACTGAAGCTTTCTTT.

V is TRBV2 and J is TRBJ1-3, with 7 bases identical to TRBD1. From germline, CDR1 is SNHLY and CDR2 FYNNEI. The J segment lost 4 bases and the V segment lost 8 bases, leaving 8 bases of the junction unmatched. CDR3 length: 14 residues. The CDR3: CASQQGETGNTIYF. DNA of the CDR3: TGTGCCAGCCAGCAGGGGGAGACGGGAAACACCATATATTTT. Full variable domain (missing parts from reference TRBV2 and TRBJ1-3): EPEVTQTPSHQVTQMGQEVILRCVPISNHLYFYWYRQILGQKVEFLVSFYNNEISEKSEIFDDQFSVERPDGSNFTLKIRSTKLEDSAMYFCASQQGETGNTIYFGEGSWLTVV.

The rearrangement uses TRBV6-6 and TRBJ1-4; perhaps TRBD1 as D (5 bases). The length of the CDR3 is 16 residues. Trimming stripped 3 bases from V and 7 bases from J, with 18 bases between. Germline CDR1 and CDR2: MNHNY and SVGAGI (reference sequence). The CDR3 loop reads CASSYPAGWKGEKLFF. CDR3 sequence (DNA): TGTGCCAGCAGTTATCCCGCAGGGTGGAAGGGTGAAAAACTGTTTTTT.